This T cell receptor beta chain was profiled in a study of cytomegalovirus exposure and HLA in healthy donors. A note on this clone: Antigen: not known.

Generated by immunoSEQ multiplex PCR, the TCRdb table keeps only in-frame clones and is missing some. In the table there are over 250,000 clones, around 90% of which are singletons. Findings and limits, study-wide: Most TCRs appeared rarely, but some public TCRs recurred in many donors.

The CDR3 totals 15 residues. Trimming cost V 1 base and J 7 bases; bases outside gene matches: 3. Germline-derived CDR1 and CDR2 are LGHNA and YNFKEQ. The chain employs TRBV4-2 and TRBJ1-6, with TRBD1 identical over 8 bases. This TCR came from a woman in her twenties or thirties in good health and CMV-seropositive. Sequenced sample: PBMCs. CDR3 in amino acids: CASSQVDRENSPLHF. The CDR3 DNA reads TGTGCCAGCAGCCAAGTGGACAGGGAAAATTCACCCCTCCACTTT.